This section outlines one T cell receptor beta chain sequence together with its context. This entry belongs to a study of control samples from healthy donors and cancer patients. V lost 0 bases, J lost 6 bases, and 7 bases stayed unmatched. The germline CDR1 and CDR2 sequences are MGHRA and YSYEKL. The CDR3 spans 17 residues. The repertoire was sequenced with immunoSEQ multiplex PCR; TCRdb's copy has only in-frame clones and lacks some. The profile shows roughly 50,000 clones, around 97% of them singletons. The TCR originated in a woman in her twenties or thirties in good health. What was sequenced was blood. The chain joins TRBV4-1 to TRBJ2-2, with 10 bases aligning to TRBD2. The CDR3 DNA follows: TGCGCCAGCAGCCAAGACCTAGCGGGAGAATCAGCCGGGGAGCTGTTTTTT. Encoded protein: CASSQDLAGESAGELFF.